This T cell receptor beta chain was documented in a study of beta chain features in type 1 diabetes. On the study more broadly: Taken together, all samples contributed around 100,000,000 examined sorted cells. Whole-study findings and limits: Compared to healthy donors, patients appeared to have naive, central memory and Treg TCRB repertoires that were more alike. TCRB CDR3s from Type 1 diabetes patients were moderately but significantly shorter in all four CD4+ subsets. Fewer junction insertions and more nucleotide deletions appeared in type 1 diabetes patients.

V was pared by 7 bases and J by 8 bases, with 7 bases between. The CDR3 sequence is 10 residues long. Germline V gene data show CDR1 as SGHKS and CDR2 as YYEKEE (reference sequence). Sorting produced populations that all topped 98% purity. This clone appeared a single time. Its antigen is undetermined. Expressed TCRB transcripts were sequenced after all isolated RNA was converted to cDNA. The protocol was immunoSEQ multiplex PCR, while the TCRdb copy is restricted to in-frame clones and leaves out a portion. The sample comprises fewer than 450,000 clones, about 14% of which are singletons, and roughly 0.015% rests with the top ten.

This TCR came from a woman under 30 with type 1 diabetes. Input material: naive CD4+ T cells from blood. This chain links TRBV5-5 with TRBJ1-5; D not resolved. The CDR3 nucleotides read TGTGCCAGCGAGAGGAAGCCCCAGCATTTT. It specifies CASERKPQHF.